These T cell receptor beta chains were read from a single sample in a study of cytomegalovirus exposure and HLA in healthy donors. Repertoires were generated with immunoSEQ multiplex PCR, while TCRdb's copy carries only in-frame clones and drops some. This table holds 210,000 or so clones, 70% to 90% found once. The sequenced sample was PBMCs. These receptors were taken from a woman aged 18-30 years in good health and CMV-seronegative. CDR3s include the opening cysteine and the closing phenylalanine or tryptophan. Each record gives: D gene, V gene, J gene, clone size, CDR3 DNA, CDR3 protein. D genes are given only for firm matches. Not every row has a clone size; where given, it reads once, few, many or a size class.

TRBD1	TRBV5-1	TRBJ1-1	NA	TGCGCCAGCAGCGAGGGACAGGTAGTCACTGAAGCTTTCTTT	CASSEGQVVTEAFF
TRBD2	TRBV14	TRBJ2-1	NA	TGTGCCAGCAGCCAAGTTAGGCGGGAGGGCCCGTTCTTC	CASSQVRREGPFF
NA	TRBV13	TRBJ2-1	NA	TGTGCCAGCAGCCCGCTACTATCCTACAATGAGCAGTTCTTC	CASSPLLSYNEQFF
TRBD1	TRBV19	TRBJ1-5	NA	TGTGCCAGTAGTACACAGGGGCTAAGCAATCAGCCCCAGCATTTT	CASSTQGLSNQPQHF
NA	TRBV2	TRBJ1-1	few	TGTGCCAGCAGTGGTATCCCGGGAGCTTTCTTT	CASSGIPGAFF
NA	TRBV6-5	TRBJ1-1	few	TGTGCCAGCAGTTATCGCCGACAGATCGTCACTGAAGCTTTCTTT	CASSYRRQIVTEAFF
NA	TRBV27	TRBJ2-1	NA	TGTGCCAGCAGTTTATCACTCTTATCGAGTACCTACAATGAGCAGTTCTTC	CASSLSLLSSTYNEQFF
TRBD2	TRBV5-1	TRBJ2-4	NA	TGCGCCAGCAGCGAAAAAGGGGAGGGACAGTACTTC	CASSEKGEGQYF
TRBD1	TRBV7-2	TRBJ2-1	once	TGTGCCAGCAGCTTAGACAGGGGGCGTTTTCACTCCTACAATGAGCAGTTCTTC	CASSLDRGRFHSYNEQFF
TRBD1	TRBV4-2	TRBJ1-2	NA	TGTGCCAGCAGCCAAGTGGGATTCGGGACAGGGAGCTATGGCTACACCTTC	CASSQVGFGTGSYGYTF
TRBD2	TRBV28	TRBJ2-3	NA	TGTGCCAGCAGTTTAGATGGACTAGCGGGAGATACGCAGTATTTT	CASSLDGLAGDTQYF
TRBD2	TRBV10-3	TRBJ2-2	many	TGTGCCACTACTTTTCCTAGCGGAAGCACCGGGGAGCTGTTTTTT	CATTFPSGSTGELFF
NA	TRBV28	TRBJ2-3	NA	TGTGCCAGCAGTTCCCCCGCTACTGATACGCAGTATTTT	CASSSPATDTQYF
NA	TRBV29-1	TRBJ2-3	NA	TGCAGCGTTTTAGGATTTCGGCAGGCAGATACGCAGTATTTT	CSVLGFRQADTQYF
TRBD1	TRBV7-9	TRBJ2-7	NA	TGTGCCAGCAGCTCCGCGGGTGGGGACAGGGGTGACGAGCAGTACTTC	CASSSAGGDRGDEQYF
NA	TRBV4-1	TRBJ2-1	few	TGCGCCAGCAGCCCTGAAGCCTCCCTTGAGCAGTTCTTC	CASSPEASLEQFF
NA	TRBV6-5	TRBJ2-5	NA	TGTGCCAGCAAGGGGACTGGGTGGGCGGAGACCCAGTACTTC	CASKGTGWAETQYF
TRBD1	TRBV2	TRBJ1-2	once	TGTGCCAGCAGTGAGAGGACAGGGGGCGCAGATGGCTACACCTTC	CASSERTGGADGYTF
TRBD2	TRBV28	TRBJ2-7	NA	TGTGCCAGCACCGACTTAGGCCGGGAGGGCTCCTACGAGCAGTACTTC	CASTDLGREGSYEQYF
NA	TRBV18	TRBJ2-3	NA	TGTGCCAGCTCACCGAAGGGGACAGATACGCAGTATTTT	CASSPKGTDTQYF
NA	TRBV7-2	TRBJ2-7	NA	TGTGCCAGCAGCTTAGCGACTAGGCACGAGCAGTACTTC	CASSLATRHEQYF
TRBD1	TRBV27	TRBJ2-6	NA	TGTGCCAGCAGAACCGGGACAGGGGCCGGGGCCAACGTCCTGACTTTC	CASRTGTGAGANVLTF